The 7 T cell receptor beta chains below come from one sample, sequenced in a study of T cells in Graves' hyperthyroidism and ophthalmopathy. Amplification of TCR beta CDR3 regions was performed using RNA transcripts as template. Initially, a first-round RT-PCR of the TCR CDR3 employed the HTBI primer set. A single record per CDR3 protein comes from TCRdb applying MiXCR to the multiplex PCR reads. The sample includes 600,000 to 900,000 distinct CDR3 sequences, approximately 16% of them seen just once. The sequenced sample consisted of blood. The receptors were sampled from a man aged 18 to 30 with Graves' hyperthyroidism.

The chain carries TRBV19 and TRBJ1-1, with TRBD1 matching 8 bases. Trimming cost V 5 bases and J 5 bases; bases outside gene matches: 7. The germline V gene has CDR1 LNHDA and CDR2 SQIVND (reference sequence). CDR3 length: 14 residues. Written as DNA, the CDR3 is TGTGCCAGTAGTCCCCGACAGGGGCATACTGAAGCTTTCTTT. It translates to CASSPRQGHTEAFF.

This clonotype was seen a handful of times. The chain combines TRBV20-1 with TRBJ2-3; 14 positions match TRBD2. The CDR3 is made up of 15 amino acids. CDR1 DFQATT and CDR2 SNEGSKA come from the germline V gene (reference sequence). Trimming cost V 5 bases and J 3 bases; bases outside gene matches: 4. CDR3 region: CSAGTSGSRTDTQYF. The DNA for the CDR3 is TGCAGTGCTGGGACTAGCGGGAGTCGGACAGATACGCAGTATTTT.

The rearrangement joins TRBV3-1 to TRBJ1-5; D gene uncertain. CDR1 and CDR2 (germline): LGHDT, YNNKEL (reference sequence). Between the trimmed V and J ends, which lost 4 bases and 1 base, there was a span of 11 bases. CDR3 length: 15 residues. The CDR3 DNA reads as TGTGCCAGCAGCCGAGGGTTAGGGAGCAATCAGCCCCAGCATTTT. It codes for CASSRGLGSNQPQHF.

This clonotype was counted only a few times. The chain is built from TRBV6-1 and TRBJ2-7, with 9 nucleotides matching TRBD2. This CDR3 has 14 residues. Unmatched junction bases numbered 9, after V lost 6 bases and J lost 6 bases. Germline V CDR1 and CDR2: MNHNS, SASEGT. Here the CDR3 reads CASSRGGLAAEQYF. Written as DNA, the CDR3 is TGTGCCAGCAGCCGAGGGGGACTAGCCGCCGAGCAGTACTTC.

This clonotype appeared a few times. V and J are TRBV28 and TRBJ2-7; 8 bases agree with TRBD1. Germline assignment: CDR1 MDHEN and CDR2 SYDVKM. Losses at the gene ends were 3 bases for V and 4 bases for J; bases not matched to a gene: 8. There are 15 residues in the CDR3. The CDR3 DNA reads as TGTGCCAGCAGTTTGGGGGATACAGGGGGTTACGAGCAGTACTTC. Residues: CASSLGDTGGYEQYF.

This clonotype appeared once. V and J are TRBV7-9 and TRBJ2-3, with TRBD2 identical over 8 bases. Germline V gives CDR1 SEHNR, CDR2 FQNEAQ (reference sequence). V shed 5 bases, J shed 3 bases, and the junction held 10 bases outside the gene matches. The CDR3 has 16 residues. Here the CDR3 DNA reads TGTGCCAGCAGCCCTGCTAGCGGGCCTGGGACAGATACGCAGTATTTT. This codes for CASSPASGPGTDTQYF.

V usage is TRBV20-1 and J usage is TRBJ2-5, with unresolved D. CDR3 length: 13 residues. Germline V gene data show CDR1 as DFQATT and CDR2 as SNEGSKA (reference sequence). V lost 1 base, J lost 2 bases, and 8 bases lay in between. CDR3 loop: CSARAAWQETQYF. CDR3 nucleotides: TGCAGTGCTAGAGCTGCCTGGCAAGAGACCCAGTACTTC.